Listed below are T cell receptor beta chains from one sample, sequenced in a study of T cells after yellow fever vaccination. One entry per CDR3 protein, called by TCRdb with MiXCR from the 5' RACE reads. The table has about 110,000 distinct CDR3 sequences, around 8% seen once. The sequenced sample was CD8+ T cells sorted from PBMCs, obtained 45 days after the yellow fever booster vaccination. The receptors come from a young man who received the YFV17D yellow fever vaccine. Both conserved end residues are part of each CDR3. Each record gives: clone size, V gene, D gene, J gene, CDR3 protein, CDR3 DNA. A D gene is named only where the DNA matches it firmly. Rows may omit the clone size; those that give it use once, few, many or a size class.

many	TRBV5-5	NA	TRBJ2-7	CASSFPGLQSEQYF	TGTGCCAGCAGCTTCCCGGGTCTCCAAAGCGAGCAGTACTTC
many	TRBV6-5	TRBD2	TRBJ2-1	CASSLTSGSPYNEQFF	TGTGCCAGCAGCCTTACTAGCGGGAGCCCCTACAATGAGCAGTTCTTC
NA	TRBV29-1	TRBD2	TRBJ2-1	CSVQGLAGYHEQFF	TGCAGCGTTCAAGGCCTAGCGGGATACCATGAGCAGTTCTTC
many	TRBV5-1	NA	TRBJ2-6	CASSYRTVGANVLTF	TGCGCCAGCAGCTACCGGACAGTGGGGGCCAACGTCCTGACTTTC
many	TRBV6-1	NA	TRBJ2-7	CASRGVIHAYEQYF	TGTGCCAGCAGAGGGGTGATCCATGCCTACGAGCAGTACTTC
few	TRBV5-1	TRBD1	TRBJ2-1	CASSLGTGDLNEQFF	TGCGCCAGCAGCTTAGGGACAGGAGATCTGAATGAGCAGTTCTTC
NA	TRBV5-1	TRBD1	TRBJ2-7	CASSLTGAAEQYF	TGCGCCAGCAGCTTAACAGGGGCGGCCGAGCAGTACTTC
many	TRBV5-1	TRBD2	TRBJ2-3	CASSEQSTSLVDTQYF	TGCGCCAGCAGCGAACAATCGACTAGCTTGGTAGATACGCAGTATTTT
few	TRBV7-2	NA	TRBJ2-5	CASSSEIWDMEETQYF	TGTGCCAGCAGCTCCGAGATTTGGGACATGGAAGAGACCCAGTACTTC
many	TRBV6-5	NA	TRBJ1-2	CASSYSSAYGYTF	TGTGCCAGCAGTTACTCATCAGCCTATGGCTACACCTTC
NA	TRBV19	TRBD2	TRBJ2-1	CASSYLTRTSGYNEQFF	TGTGCCAGTAGTTACCTGACCCGGACTAGCGGCTACAATGAGCAGTTCTTC
many	TRBV5-1	NA	TRBJ2-4	CASSLMEEGDIQYF	TGCGCCAGCAGCTTGATGGAGGAGGGGGACATTCAGTACTTC